The rows below give T cell receptor beta chains drawn from one sample of a study of blood T cell repertoires in COVID-19. Data came from immunoSEQ multiplex PCR; TCRdb stores just in-frame clones and leaves some out. This table holds roughly 480,000 clones, approximately 89% found once. Sequencing was performed on peripheral blood. These TCRs come from a man younger than 30 with COVID-19, enrolled during active disease. The CDR3 runs from the conserved cysteine through the conserved F or W.

v_gene: TRBV6-2/TRBV6-3
CDR3aa: CASSYSVDRNQPQHF

v_gene: TRBV18
CDR3aa: CASSPIQGIDAEAFF

v_gene: TRBV6-6
CDR3aa: CASSYFGENEQFF

v_gene: TRBV11-3
CDR3aa: CASSPQGGIKYF

v_gene: TRBV7-9
CDR3aa: CASSMDREGENIQYF

v_gene: TRBV11-3
CDR3aa: CASSLGDRGNYEQYF

v_gene: TRBV3-1/TRBV3-2
CDR3aa: CASSQGWQGVGNTEAFF

v_gene: TRBV19
CDR3aa: CASSIYSGGSSTDTQYF

v_gene: TRBV18
CDR3aa: CASSGKWTGYNEQFF

v_gene: TRBV28
CDR3aa: CASSLNIYGYTF

v_gene: TRBV5-4
CDR3aa: CASSPGGGQSGNTIYF

v_gene: TRBV3-1/TRBV3-2
CDR3aa: CASGGGQGNTEAFF

v_gene: TRBV2
CDR3aa: CASSVTLDRVAQETQYF

v_gene: TRBV6-5
CDR3aa: CASRKGRTEAFF

v_gene: TRBV29-1
CDR3aa: CSVEGQAGQGAHFDGYTF

v_gene: TRBV24-1
CDR3aa: CATSDWGLDNEQFF

v_gene: TRBV11-2
CDR3aa: CASSPGGVKNIQYF

v_gene: TRBV11-2
CDR3aa: CASSSWTSGSGKTQYF

v_gene: TRBV29-1
CDR3aa: CSAETSGSTDTQYF

v_gene: TRBV19
CDR3aa: CASSKGADPRRNEQFF

v_gene: TRBV19
CDR3aa: CASSLGGLGTDTQYF

v_gene: TRBV3-1/TRBV3-2
CDR3aa: CASSQFYRELFF

v_gene: TRBV6-1
CDR3aa: CASSERVRGTEAFF

v_gene: TRBV6-5
CDR3aa: CASSYTRMANYGYTF

v_gene: TRBV11-2
CDR3aa: CASSPLRGGSYEQYF

v_gene: TRBV15
CDR3aa: CATSRDLSSGYTF

v_gene: TRBV20-1
CDR3aa: CSASRIADNTGELFF

v_gene: TRBV6-5
CDR3aa: CASSYSDRSYEQYF

v_gene: TRBV9
CDR3aa: CASSPTAGEGYEQFF

v_gene: TRBV7-6
CDR3aa: CASSRTSGSSYNEQFF

v_gene: TRBV10-3
CDR3aa: CAISESWEAGGYTF

v_gene: TRBV7-2
CDR3aa: CASNDRRKGVNTEAFF

v_gene: TRBV5-4
CDR3aa: CASSFPTGELFF

v_gene: TRBV11-2
CDR3aa: CASSLALLNEQFF

v_gene: TRBV27
CDR3aa: CASSLRGNQPQHF

v_gene: TRBV11-2
CDR3aa: CASSLGSPPAWGELFF

v_gene: TRBV4-2
CDR3aa: CASSQSGSRETGELFF

v_gene: TRBV7-8
CDR3aa: CASSLGYPGSGNTIYF

v_gene: TRBV30
CDR3aa: CAWTPTGDTEAFF

v_gene: TRBV19
CDR3aa: CASGERPHSYEQYF

v_gene: TRBV19
CDR3aa: CASSPSGSSGNTIYF

v_gene: TRBV24-1
CDR3aa: CATSRTGDSTDTQYF

v_gene: TRBV2
CDR3aa: CAGVTGPGDEQYF

v_gene: TRBV7-7
CDR3aa: CASSITSGLRETQYF

v_gene: TRBV2
CDR3aa: CASSLGEETQYF